This is a list of T cell receptor beta chains from one sample in a study of T cell repertoires in cytomegalovirus infection. The antigens for these receptors are not known. TCRdb passed the reads through MiXCR, listing each CDR3 protein once. Counted here are approximately 990,000 distinct CDR3 sequences, roughly 31% occurring once; the ten biggest clones make up roughly 12%. Sequencing was performed on cultured CD8+ T cells from PBMCs, taken from culture after CMV antigen stimulation. The receptors were gathered from a human donor in good health (CMV status not recorded). Some clones in this sample may be carry-over from other donors' samples. The CDR3 runs from the conserved cysteine through the conserved F or W. A D gene is named only where the DNA matches it firmly. Rows may omit the clone size; those that give it use once, few, many or a size class.

d_call clone_size j_call cdr3_length v_call cdr3_aa cdr3_nt
TRBD1 . TRBJ1-1 14 TRBV4-1 CASKQGQGNTEAFF TGCGCCAGCAAACAGGGACAGGGAAACACTGAAGCTTTCTTT
. few TRBJ1-3 17 TRBV10-3 CAISESGLFLSGNTIYF TGTGCCATCAGTGAGTCGGGACTTTTCTTGTCTGGAAACACCATATATTTT
TRBD1 many TRBJ2-7 19 TRBV7-9 CASSPTRGQGDFITYEQYF TGTGCCAGCAGCCCGACCAGGGGACAGGGCGATTTTATTACCTACGAGCAGTACTTC
TRBD2 few TRBJ2-3 17 TRBV5-1 CASSYRGSGTSTDTQYF TGCGCCAGCAGCTACCGGGGTAGCGGGACTAGCACAGATACGCAGTATTTT
TRBD1 . TRBJ1-2 14 TRBV7-6 CVSSLEVRGPNYTF TGTGTCAGCAGCTTAGAAGTCAGGGGGCCTAACTACACCTTC
TRBD1 . TRBJ2-2 15 TRBV7-9 CASSSGQVNTGELFF TGTGCCAGCAGCTCCGGACAGGTCAACACCGGGGAGCTGTTTTTT
TRBD1 . TRBJ1-5 16 TRBV4-1 CASSQDRAGGFQPQHF TGCGCCAGCAGCCAAGATAGGGCAGGGGGCTTTCAGCCCCAGCATTTT
. many TRBJ2-3 18 TRBV4-1 CASSPLGRKIEEGDTQYF TGCGCCAGCAGCCCCCTGGGAAGGAAGATAGAGGAGGGGGATACGCAGTATTTT
TRBD2 . TRBJ2-3 12 TRBV27 CASRLGLASWYF TGTGCCAGCCGTCTAGGACTAGCTTCGTGGTATTTT
TRBD2 . TRBJ2-1 18 TRBV5-8 CASSFDSGGAVSYNEQFF TGTGCCAGCAGCTTTGATAGCGGGGGGGCGGTCTCCTACAATGAGCAGTTCTTC
. few TRBJ2-1 14 TRBV7-9 CASSSGYGDNEQFF TGTGCCAGCAGCTCCGGGTACGGGGACAATGAGCAGTTCTTC
TRBD1 . TRBJ2-3 15 TRBV10-3 CAIRTGGLGTDTQYF TGTGCCATCAGGACAGGGGGTCTTGGCACAGATACGCAGTATTTT
TRBD1 few TRBJ2-6 15 TRBV24-1 CATSDLYQGANVLTF TGTGCCACCAGTGATTTGTACCAGGGGGCTAACGTCCTGACTTTC
TRBD2 many TRBJ2-1 15 TRBV12-3/TRBV12-4 CASKPLAGDYNEQFF TGTGCCAGCAAACCACTAGCGGGGGACTACAATGAGCAGTTCTTC
TRBD1 many TRBJ1-2 17 TRBV27 CASSSSLPGQGDHGYTF TGTGCCAGCAGTTCCTCTCTACCGGGACAGGGGGACCATGGCTACACCTTC
. . TRBJ1-1 15 TRBV27 CASSFLPDWNTEAFF TGTGCCAGCAGTTTCCTCCCGGACTGGAACACTGAAGCTTTCTTT
. few TRBJ2-3 13 TRBV6-1 CASSRQQTDTQYF TGTGCCAGCAGTCGCCAGCAGACAGATACGCAGTATTTT
. few TRBJ2-1 16 TRBV7-6 CASSLGRGRSYNEQFF TGTGCCAGCAGCTTAGGGCGGGGGCGCTCCTACAATGAGCAGTTCTTC
TRBD1 . TRBJ2-1 16 TRBV7-3 CAGSGAGGLQVNEQFF TGTGCCGGCAGCGGCGCAGGGGGCCTACAGGTCAATGAGCAGTTCTTC
. few TRBJ2-1 20 TRBV5-1 CASSRGSAGRGASLDNEQFF TGCGCCAGCAGCCGTGGTTCTGCTGGCAGGGGGGCGTCCCTAGACAATGAGCAGTTCTTC
TRBD1 . TRBJ2-1 15 TRBV6-6 CASSYLTGGGNEQFF TGTGCCAGCAGTTACCTGACAGGGGGGGGTAATGAGCAGTTCTTC
. few TRBJ1-1 14 TRBV2 CASSESRVDTEAFF TGTGCCAGCAGTGAATCTAGGGTAGACACTGAAGCTTTCTTT
TRBD2 . TRBJ2-1 13 TRBV10-3 CAISIQGGDEQFF TGTGCCATCAGTATCCAGGGAGGGGATGAGCAGTTCTTC
. . TRBJ2-7 14 TRBV29-1 CSVEDLRDSGEQYF TGCAGCGTTGAAGATCTCCGGGATTCCGGCGAGCAGTACTTC
TRBD1 . TRBJ2-5 15 TRBV15 CATSRDLGQQETQYF TGTGCCACCAGCAGAGATCTGGGACAGCAAGAGACCCAGTACTTC
. . TRBJ2-3 14 TRBV4-1 CASSQEFVSDTQYF TGCGCCAGCAGCCAAGAATTCGTTTCAGATACGCAGTATTTT
. many TRBJ2-1 15 TRBV7-8 CASSLRQVTYNEQFF TGTGCCAGCAGCTTAAGACAGGTAACCTACAATGAGCAGTTCTTC
. few TRBJ1-4 18 TRBV4-3 CASSQDEMDSGWGEKLFF TGCGCCAGCAGCCAAGATGAAATGGATTCAGGGTGGGGTGAAAAACTGTTTTTT
. . TRBJ2-2 15 TRBV7-2 CASSYLQPNTGELFF TGTGCCAGCAGCTATCTACAACCGAACACCGGGGAGCTGTTTTTT
TRBD1 . TRBJ2-5 17 TRBV6-5 CASSYSIGTGGRETQYF TGTGCCAGCAGTTACTCGATAGGGACAGGGGGCCGGGAGACCCAGTACTTC
. . TRBJ1-1 19 TRBV2 CASSVRKEDSGIQNTEAFF TGTGCCAGCAGTGTCCGAAAGGAGGACAGCGGGATTCAGAACACTGAAGCTTTCTTT
. . TRBJ2-7 16 TRBV4-1 CASSQANPQGNYEQYF TGCGCCAGCAGCCAGGCTAACCCACAGGGAAACTACGAGCAGTACTTC